This TCR beta chain derives from a study of shared clonotypes between healthy human individuals. CDR1 and CDR2 (germline): SGHRS, YFSETQ. The length of the CDR3 is 14 residues. V lost 1 base and J lost 2, with 7 bases in between. Remarks on this clone: The sample has other DNA sequences that encode this CDR3 too.

The table came from immunoSEQ multiplex PCR; TCRdb's copy has only in-frame clones and leaves some out. The sample lists 950,000 to 1,300,000 clones, roughly 75% seen once, with about 1.5% in the top ten. The chain links TRBV5-1 to TRBJ1-5; no definite D call. This receptor was identified in a man aged 18 to 35 in good health. What was sequenced was memory CD4+ T cells sorted from blood. Subset of the sample: CD45RA-negative fraction. The CDR3 sequence: CASSLNGGNQPQHF. As DNA, the CDR3 is TGCGCCAGCAGCTTGAACGGGGGCAATCAGCCCCAGCATTTT.